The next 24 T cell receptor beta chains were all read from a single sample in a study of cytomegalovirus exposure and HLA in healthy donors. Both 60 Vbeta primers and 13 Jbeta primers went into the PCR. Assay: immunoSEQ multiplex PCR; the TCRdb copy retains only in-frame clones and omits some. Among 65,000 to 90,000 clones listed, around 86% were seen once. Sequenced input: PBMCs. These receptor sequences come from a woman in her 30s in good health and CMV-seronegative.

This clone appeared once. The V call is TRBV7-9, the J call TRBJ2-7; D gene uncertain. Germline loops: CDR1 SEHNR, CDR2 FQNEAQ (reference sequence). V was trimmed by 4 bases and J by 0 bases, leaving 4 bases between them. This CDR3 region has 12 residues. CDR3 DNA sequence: TGTGCCAGCAGCTCGAGCTCCTACGAGCAGTACTTC. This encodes CASSSSSYEQYF.

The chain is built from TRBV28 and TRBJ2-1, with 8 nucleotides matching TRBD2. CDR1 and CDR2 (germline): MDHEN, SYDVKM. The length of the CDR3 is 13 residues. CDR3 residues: CEVVGGAYNEQFF. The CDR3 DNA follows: TGTGAGGTCGTCGGGGGGGCCTACAATGAGCAGTTCTTC.

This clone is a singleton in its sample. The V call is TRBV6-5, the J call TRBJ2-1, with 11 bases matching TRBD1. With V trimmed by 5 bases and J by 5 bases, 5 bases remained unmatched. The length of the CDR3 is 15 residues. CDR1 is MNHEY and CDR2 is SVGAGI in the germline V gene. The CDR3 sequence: CASSPGTGGNNEQFF. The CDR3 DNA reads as TGTGCCAGCAGTCCCGGGACAGGGGGGAACAATGAGCAGTTCTTC.

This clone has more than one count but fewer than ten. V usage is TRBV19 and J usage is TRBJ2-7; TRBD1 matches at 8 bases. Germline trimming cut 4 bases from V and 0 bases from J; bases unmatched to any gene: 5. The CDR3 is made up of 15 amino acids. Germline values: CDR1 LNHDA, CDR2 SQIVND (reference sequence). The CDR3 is CASSTDRGFSYEQYF. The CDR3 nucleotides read TGTGCCAGTAGTACCGACAGGGGATTCTCCTACGAGCAGTACTTC. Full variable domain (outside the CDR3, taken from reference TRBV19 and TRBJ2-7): DGGITQSPKYLFRKEGQNVTLSCEQNLNHDAMYWYRQDPGQGLRLIYYSQIVNDFQKGDIAEGYSVSREKKESFPLTVTSAQKNPTAFYLCASSTDRGFSYEQYFGPGTRLTVT.

DNA of the CDR3: TGCGCCAGCAGCTTGGGGGGATCGGCGGGAGAAGAGACCCAGTACTTC. It yields the protein CASSLGGSAGEETQYF. The rearrangement uses TRBV5-1 and TRBJ2-5; TRBD2 matches at 7 bases. J gave up 3 bases and V 0 bases, and 8 bases lay outside the gene matches. The germline CDR1 and CDR2 sequences are SGHRS and YFSETQ. The CDR3 sequence is 16 residues long.

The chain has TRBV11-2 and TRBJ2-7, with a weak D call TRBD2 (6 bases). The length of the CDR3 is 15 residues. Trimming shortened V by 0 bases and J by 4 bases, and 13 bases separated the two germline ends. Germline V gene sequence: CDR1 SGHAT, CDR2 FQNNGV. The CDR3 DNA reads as TGTGCCAGCAGCTTAGAAATGTGGGGGGAGTACGAGCAGTACTTC. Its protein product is CASSLEMWGEYEQYF.

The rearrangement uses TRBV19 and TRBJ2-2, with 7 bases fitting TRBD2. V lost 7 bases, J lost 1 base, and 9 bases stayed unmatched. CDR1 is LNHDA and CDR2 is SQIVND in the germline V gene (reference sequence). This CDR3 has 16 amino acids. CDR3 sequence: CASTDGGVMNTGELFF. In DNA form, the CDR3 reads TGTGCCAGTACCGATGGGGGGGTGATGAACACCGGGGAGCTGTTTTTT.

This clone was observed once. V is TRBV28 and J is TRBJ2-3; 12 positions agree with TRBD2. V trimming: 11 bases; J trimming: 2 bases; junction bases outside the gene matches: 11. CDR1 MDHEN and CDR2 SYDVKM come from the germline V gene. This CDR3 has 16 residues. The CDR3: CAALPPSGRVTDTQYF. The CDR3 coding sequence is TGTGCCGCCCTCCCCCCTAGCGGGAGGGTCACAGATACGCAGTATTTT.

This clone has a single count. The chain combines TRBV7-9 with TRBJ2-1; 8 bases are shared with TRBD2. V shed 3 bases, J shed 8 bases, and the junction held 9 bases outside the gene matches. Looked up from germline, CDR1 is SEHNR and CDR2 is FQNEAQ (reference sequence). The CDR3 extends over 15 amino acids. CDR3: CASSLVAGGGDEQFF. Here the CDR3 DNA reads TGTGCCAGCAGCTTGGTTGCGGGGGGTGGCGATGAGCAGTTCTTC. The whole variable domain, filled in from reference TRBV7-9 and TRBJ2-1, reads DTGVSQNPRHKITKRGQNVTFRCDPISEHNRLYWYRQTLGQGPEFLTYFQNEAQLEKSRLLSDRFSAERPKGSFSTLEIQRTEQGDSAMYLCASSLVAGGGDEQFFGPGTRLTVL.

The CDR3 region has the DNA TGTGCCAGCAGCTCCTCGGCGGGGGGCGAGCAGTACTTC. The encoded protein is CASSSSAGGEQYF. This chain links TRBV11-3 with TRBJ2-7, with TRBD2 matching over 8 bases. V trimming: 4 bases; J trimming: 6 bases; junction bases outside the gene matches: 5. The CDR3 covers 13 residues. Looked up from germline, CDR1 is SGHNT and CDR2 is YENEEA.

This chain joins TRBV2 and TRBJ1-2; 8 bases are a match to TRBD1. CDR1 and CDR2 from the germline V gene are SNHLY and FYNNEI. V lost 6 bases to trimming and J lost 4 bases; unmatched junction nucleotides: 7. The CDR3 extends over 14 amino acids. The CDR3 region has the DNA TGTGCCAGCAGAGCACCAGGGGGCCTCTATGGCTACACCTTC. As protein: CASRAPGGLYGYTF.

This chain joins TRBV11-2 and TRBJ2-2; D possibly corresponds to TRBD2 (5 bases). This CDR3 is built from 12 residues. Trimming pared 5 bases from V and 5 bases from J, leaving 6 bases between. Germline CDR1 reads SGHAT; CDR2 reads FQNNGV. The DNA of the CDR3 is TGTGCCAGCAGCCGAGGGACCGGGGAGCTGTTTTTT. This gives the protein CASSRGTGELFF.

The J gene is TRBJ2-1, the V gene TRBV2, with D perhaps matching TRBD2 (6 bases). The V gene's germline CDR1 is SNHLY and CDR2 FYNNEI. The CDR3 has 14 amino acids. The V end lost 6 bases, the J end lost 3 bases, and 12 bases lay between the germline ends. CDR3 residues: CASSGRRDYNEQFF. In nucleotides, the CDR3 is TGTGCCAGCAGCGGGCGGCGGGACTACAATGAGCAGTTCTTC.

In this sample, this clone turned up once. The chain's CDR3 is CANNPGSTDTQYF. In DNA form, the CDR3 reads TGTGCCAACAACCCCGGGAGCACAGATACGCAGTATTTT. V and J are TRBV2 and TRBJ2-3; the D is unclear. With 10 bases removed from V and 0 bases from J, the gap between germline ends came to 11 bases. The V gene's germline CDR1 is SNHLY and CDR2 FYNNEI. The CDR3 has 13 residues.

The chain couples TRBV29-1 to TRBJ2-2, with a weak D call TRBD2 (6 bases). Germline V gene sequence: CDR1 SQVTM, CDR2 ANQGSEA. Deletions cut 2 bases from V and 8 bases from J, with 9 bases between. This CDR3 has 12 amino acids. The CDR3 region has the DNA TGCAGCGTTGAATTGGCGGGGGGGGAGCTGTTTTTT. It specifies CSVELAGGELFF.

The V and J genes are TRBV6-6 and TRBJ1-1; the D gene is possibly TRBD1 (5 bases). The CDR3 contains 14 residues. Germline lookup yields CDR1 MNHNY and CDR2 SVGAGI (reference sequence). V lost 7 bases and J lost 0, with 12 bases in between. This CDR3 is CASMEGLMNTEAFF. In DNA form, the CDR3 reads TGTGCCAGCATGGAGGGACTTATGAACACTGAAGCTTTCTTT.

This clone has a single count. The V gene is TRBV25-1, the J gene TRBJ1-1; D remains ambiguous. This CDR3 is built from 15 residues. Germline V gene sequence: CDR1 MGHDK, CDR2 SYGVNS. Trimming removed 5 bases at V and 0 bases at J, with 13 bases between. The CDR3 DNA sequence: TGTGCCAGCAGTAGACCGACGGGGATGAACACTGAAGCTTTCTTT. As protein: CASSRPTGMNTEAFF.

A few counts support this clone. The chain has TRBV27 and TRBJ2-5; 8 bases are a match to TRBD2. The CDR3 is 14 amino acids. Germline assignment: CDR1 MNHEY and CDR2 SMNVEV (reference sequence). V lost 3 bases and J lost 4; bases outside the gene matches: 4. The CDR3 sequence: CASSFAGGGETQYF. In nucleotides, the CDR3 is TGTGCCAGCAGTTTCGCGGGAGGCGGAGAGACCCAGTACTTC.

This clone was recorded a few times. The CDR3 nucleotides are TGTGCCAGCAGCCGGGGGATTCGCGGGACAGGGGGGCCCGAGCAGTACTTC. Protein: CASSRGIRGTGGPEQYF. The chain carries TRBV5-8 and TRBJ2-7, with 11 nucleotides matching TRBD1. The germline CDR1 and CDR2 sequences are SGHTS and YDEGEE. The CDR3 contains 17 residues. V shed 4 bases, J shed 6 bases, and the junction held 15 bases outside the gene matches.

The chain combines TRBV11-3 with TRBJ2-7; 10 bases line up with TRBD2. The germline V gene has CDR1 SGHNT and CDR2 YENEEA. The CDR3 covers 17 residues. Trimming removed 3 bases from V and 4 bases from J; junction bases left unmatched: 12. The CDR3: CASSFAGTSADGYEQYF. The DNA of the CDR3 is TGTGCCAGCAGCTTCGCCGGGACTAGCGCCGACGGGTACGAGCAGTACTTC.

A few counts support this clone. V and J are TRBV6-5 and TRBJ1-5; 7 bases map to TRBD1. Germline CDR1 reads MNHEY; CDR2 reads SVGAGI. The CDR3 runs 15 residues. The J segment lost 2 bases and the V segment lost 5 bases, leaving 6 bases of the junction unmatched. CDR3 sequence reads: CASSQGGYGNQPQHF. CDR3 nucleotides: TGTGCCAGCAGTCAGGGGGGCTACGGCAATCAGCCCCAGCATTTT.

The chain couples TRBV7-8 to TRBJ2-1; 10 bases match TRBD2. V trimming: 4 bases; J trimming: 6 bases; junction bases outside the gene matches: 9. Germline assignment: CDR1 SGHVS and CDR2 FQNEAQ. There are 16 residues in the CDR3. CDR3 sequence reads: CASSSDLAGEGNEQFF. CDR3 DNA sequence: TGTGCCAGCAGCTCCGATCTAGCGGGAGAGGGCAATGAGCAGTTCTTC.

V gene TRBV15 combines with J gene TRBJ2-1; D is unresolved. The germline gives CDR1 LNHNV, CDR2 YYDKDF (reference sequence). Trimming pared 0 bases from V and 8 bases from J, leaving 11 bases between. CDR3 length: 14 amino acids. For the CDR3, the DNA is TGTGCCACCAGCAGAGATTCGGGTTTCCATGAGCAGTTCTTC. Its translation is CATSRDSGFHEQFF.

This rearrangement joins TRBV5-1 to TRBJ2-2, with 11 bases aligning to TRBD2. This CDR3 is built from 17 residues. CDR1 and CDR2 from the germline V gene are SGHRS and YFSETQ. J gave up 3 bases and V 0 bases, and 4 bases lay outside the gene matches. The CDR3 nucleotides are TGCGCCAGCAGCTTGGCCGGACTAGCGGGCCACACCGGGGAGCTGTTTTTT. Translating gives CASSLAGLAGHTGELFF.